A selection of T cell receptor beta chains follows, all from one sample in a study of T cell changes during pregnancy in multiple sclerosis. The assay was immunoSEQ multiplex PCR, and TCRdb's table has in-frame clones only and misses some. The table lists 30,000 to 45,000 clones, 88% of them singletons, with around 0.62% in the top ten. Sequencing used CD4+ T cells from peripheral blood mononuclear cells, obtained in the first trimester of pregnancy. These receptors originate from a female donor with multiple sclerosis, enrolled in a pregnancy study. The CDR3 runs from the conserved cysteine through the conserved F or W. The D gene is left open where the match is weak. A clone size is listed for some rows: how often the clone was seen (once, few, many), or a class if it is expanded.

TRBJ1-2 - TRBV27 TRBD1 TGTGCCAGTAGAAATTCCGGGACAGAGAAGGGCTACACCTTC CASRNSGTEKGYTF
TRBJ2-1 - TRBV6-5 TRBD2 TGTGCCAGCAGTTACTCGGGGGGGAGGAACAATGAGCAGTTCTTC CASSYSGGRNNEQFF
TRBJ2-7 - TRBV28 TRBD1 TGTGCCAGCAGTACCTCGGACAGGGGGCGGTACGAGCAGTACTTC CASSTSDRGRYEQYF
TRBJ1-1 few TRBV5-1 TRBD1 TGCGCCAGCAGCTTGGATGGGGACAGGGGAGCTGAAGCTTTCTTT CASSLDGDRGAEAFF
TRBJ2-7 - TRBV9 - TGTGCCAGCAGCGTTTCTGCCCTTAGCTCCTACGAGCAGTACTTC CASSVSALSSYEQYF
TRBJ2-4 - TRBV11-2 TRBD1 TGTGCCAGCAGCTGGACAGGGGAAAACATTCAGTACTTC CASSWTGENIQYF
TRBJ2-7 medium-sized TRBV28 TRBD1 TGTGCCAGCAGTTATGTCGGACAGGGGGCTTACGAGCAGTACTTC CASSYVGQGAYEQYF
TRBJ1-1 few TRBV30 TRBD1 TGTGCCTGGAACAGGGGAGGTGGTGAAGCTTTCTTT CAWNRGGGEAFF
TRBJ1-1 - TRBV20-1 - TGCACCGAGGCCGGAGCTGAAGCTTTCTTT CTEAGAEAFF
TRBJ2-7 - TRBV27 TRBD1 TGTGCCAGCAGTCTCCGGGACAGGGACTACGAGCAGTACTTC CASSLRDRDYEQYF
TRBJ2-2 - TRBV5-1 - TGCGCCAGCAGCTTGGGGGCCATCAACACCGGGGAGCTGTTTTTT CASSLGAINTGELFF
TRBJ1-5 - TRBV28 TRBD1 TGTGCCAGCAGTTTCTCGGACAGGTTTCGTAATCAGCCCCAGCATTTT CASSFSDRFRNQPQHF
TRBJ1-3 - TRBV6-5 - TGTGCCTCTACGAACGGGAACACCATATATTTT CASTNGNTIYF
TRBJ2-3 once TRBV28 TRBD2 TGTGCCAGCAGTGCGGGTACTAGCGGGAGCAGGGATACGCAGTATTTT CASSAGTSGSRDTQYF
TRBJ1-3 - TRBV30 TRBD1 TGTGCCTGGAGTGTACTGAAGACAGGGCGAGGAAACACCATATATTTT CAWSVLKTGRGNTIYF
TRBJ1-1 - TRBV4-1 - TGCGCCAGCAGCCACCGAGGAACTAATAGGGGGACTGAAGCTTTCTTT CASSHRGTNRGTEAFF
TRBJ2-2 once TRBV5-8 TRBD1 TGTGCCAGCAGCATACACAGGGGCGGGGAGCTGTTTTTT CASSIHRGGELFF
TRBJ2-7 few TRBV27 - TGTGCCAGCAGTTTATCCGGGAGACCCAACGAGCAGTACTTC CASSLSGRPNEQYF
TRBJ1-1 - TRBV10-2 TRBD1 TGCGCCAGCACCGGCCGGGACAGGGGTGGCACTGAAGCTTTCTTT CASTGRDRGGTEAFF
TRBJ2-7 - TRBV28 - TGTGCCAGCAGTTTAAAGGGAGGGGGCTACGAGCAGTACTTC CASSLKGGGYEQYF
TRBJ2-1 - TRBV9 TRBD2 TGTGCCAGCAGCCCTAGCGGGTGGACCTACAATGAGCAGTTCTTC CASSPSGWTYNEQFF
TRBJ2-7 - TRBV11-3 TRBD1 TGTGCCAGCAGCTTCACAGGGGGCGGCGAGCAGTACTTC CASSFTGGGEQYF
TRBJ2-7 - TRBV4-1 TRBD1 TGCGCCAGCAGCCAAGATCCAGGACAGGGGAACCACGAGCAGTACTTC CASSQDPGQGNHEQYF
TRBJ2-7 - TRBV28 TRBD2 TGTGCCAGCAGTCCGGTGACTAGCGGGAGCCACGAGCAGTACTTC CASSPVTSGSHEQYF
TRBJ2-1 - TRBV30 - TGTGCCTGGAGTGTCTCCAGGGGGGCTTACAATGAGCAGTTCTTC CAWSVSRGAYNEQFF
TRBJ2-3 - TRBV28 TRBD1 TGTGCCAGCAGTTTGTTCCACAGGGGCCCCACAGATACGCAGTATTTT CASSLFHRGPTDTQYF
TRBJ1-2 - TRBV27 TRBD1 TGTGCCAGCAGTGAGGGACAGCACACCTATGGCTACACCTTC CASSEGQHTYGYTF
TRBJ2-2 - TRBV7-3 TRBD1 TGTGCCAGCAGCTCGGGACAGGGGTTCCCCGGGGAGCTGTTTTTT CASSSGQGFPGELFF
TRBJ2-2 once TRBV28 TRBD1 TGTGCCAGCAGTTCACCGGACAGGGTGGGCGGGGAGCTGTTTTTT CASSSPDRVGGELFF
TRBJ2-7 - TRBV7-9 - TGTGCCAGCAGCTTGAGCCCAACCTACGAGCAGTACTTC CASSLSPTYEQYF
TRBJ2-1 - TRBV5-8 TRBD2 TGTGCCAGCAGCCTCGGGACTAGCGACCACAATGAGCAGTTCTTC CASSLGTSDHNEQFF
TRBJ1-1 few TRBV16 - TGTGCCAGCAGCCTCCAGATGAACACTGAAGCTTTCTTT CASSLQMNTEAFF
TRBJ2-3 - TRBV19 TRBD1 TGTGCCAGTAATCCGGGACAGGGAACAGATACGCAGTATTTT CASNPGQGTDTQYF
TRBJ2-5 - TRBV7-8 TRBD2 TGTGCCAGCAGTCCATTCCCGACTAGCGGGGCGCAAGAGACCCAGTACTTC CASSPFPTSGAQETQYF
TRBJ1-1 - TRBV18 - TGTGCCAGCTCCCCGGGCGGGGGGGCGAACACTGAAGCTTTCTTT CASSPGGGANTEAFF
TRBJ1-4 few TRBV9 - TGTGCCAGCAGCGCCCCCGGTCCTCGAGAAAAACTGTTTTTT CASSAPGPREKLFF
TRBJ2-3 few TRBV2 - TGTGCCAGCAGTGAGGCTAGCACAGATACGCAGTATTTT CASSEASTDTQYF
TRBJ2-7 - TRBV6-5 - TGTGCCAGCAGATTCGCCTACGAGCAGTACTTC CASRFAYEQYF
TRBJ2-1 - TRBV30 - TGTGCTATCGGACAGAACCTTTACAATGAGCAGTTCTTC CAIGQNLYNEQFF
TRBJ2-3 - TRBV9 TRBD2 TGTGCCAGCAGCATGACCGGGACTAGAGGAGATACGCAGTATTTT CASSMTGTRGDTQYF
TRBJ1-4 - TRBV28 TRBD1 TGTGCCAGCAGTTTAGGGGACAGAACTAATGAAAAACTGTTTTTT CASSLGDRTNEKLFF
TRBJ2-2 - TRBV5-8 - TGTGCCAGCAGCTCGGGACTTTTGAACACCGGGGAGCTGTTTTTT CASSSGLLNTGELFF
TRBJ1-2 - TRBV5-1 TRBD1 TGCGCCAGCAGCCACCGGGACAGGGGCGTTTGGGGCTACACCTTC CASSHRDRGVWGYTF
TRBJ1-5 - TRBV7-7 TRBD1 TGTGCCAGCAGCCCTCCGGGACAGGGGGAGTATTTGGCCAATCAGCCCCAGCATTTT CASSPPGQGEYLANQPQHF
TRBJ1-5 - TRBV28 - TGTGCCAGCACCTTTGACAACCGCAATCAGCCCCAGCATTTT CASTFDNRNQPQHF
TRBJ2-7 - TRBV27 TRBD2 TGTGCCAGCAGTCTTTCGAGCGGGAGGGCCGGGTACTTC CASSLSSGRAGYF
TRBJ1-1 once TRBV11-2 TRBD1 TGTGCCAGCAGCTTAGGAGGGGGCGGTGAAGCTTTCTTT CASSLGGGGEAFF
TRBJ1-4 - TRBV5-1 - TGCGCCAGCAGCTTGGGCGGTTCTGCTAATGAAAAACTGTTTTTT CASSLGGSANEKLFF
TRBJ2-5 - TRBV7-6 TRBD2 TGTGCCAGCAGCTTAGCGGCAGCGGGGGGGTTTCAAGAGACCCAGTACTTC CASSLAAAGGFQETQYF
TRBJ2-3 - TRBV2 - TGTGCCAGCAGTGAAGGGGCAGGGGGGACAGATACGCAGTATTTT CASSEGAGGTDTQYF
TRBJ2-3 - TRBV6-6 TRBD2 TGTGCCAGCAGTACCCGACTAGCGTCCCGCACAGATACGCAGTATTTT CASSTRLASRTDTQYF
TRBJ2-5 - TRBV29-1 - TGCAGCGTTTCTGACAGTCAAGAGACCCAGTACTTC CSVSDSQETQYF